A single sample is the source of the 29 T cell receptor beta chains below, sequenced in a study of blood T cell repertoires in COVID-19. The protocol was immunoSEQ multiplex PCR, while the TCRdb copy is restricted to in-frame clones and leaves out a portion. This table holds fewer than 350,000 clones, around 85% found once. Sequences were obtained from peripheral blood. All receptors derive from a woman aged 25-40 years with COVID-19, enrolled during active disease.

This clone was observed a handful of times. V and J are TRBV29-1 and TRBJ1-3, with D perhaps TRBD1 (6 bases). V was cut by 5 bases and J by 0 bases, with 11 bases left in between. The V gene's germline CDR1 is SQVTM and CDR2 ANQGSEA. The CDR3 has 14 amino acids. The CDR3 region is CSVSTGRSGNTIYF. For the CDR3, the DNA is TGCAGCGTTTCGACAGGCCGCTCTGGAAACACCATATATTTT.

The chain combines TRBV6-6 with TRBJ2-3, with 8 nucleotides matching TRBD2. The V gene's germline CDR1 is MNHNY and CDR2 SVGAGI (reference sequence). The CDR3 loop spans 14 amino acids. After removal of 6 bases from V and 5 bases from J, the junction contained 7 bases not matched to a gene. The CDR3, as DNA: TGTGCCAGCAGGTCGGGGGGGCATATAGATACGCAGTATTTT. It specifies CASRSGGHIDTQYF.

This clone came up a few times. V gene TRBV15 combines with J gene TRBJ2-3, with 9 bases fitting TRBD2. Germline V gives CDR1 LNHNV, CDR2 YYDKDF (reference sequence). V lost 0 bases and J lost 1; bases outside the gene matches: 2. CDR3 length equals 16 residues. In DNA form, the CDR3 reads TGTGCCACCAGCAGAGATCGGACTAGCGGCACAGATACGCAGTATTTT. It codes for CATSRDRTSGTDTQYF.

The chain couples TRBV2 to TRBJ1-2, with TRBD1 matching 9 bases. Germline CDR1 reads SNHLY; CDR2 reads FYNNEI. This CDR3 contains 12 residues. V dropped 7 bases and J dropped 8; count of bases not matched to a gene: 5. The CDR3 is CASTTGGGGYTF. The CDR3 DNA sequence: TGTGCCAGCACTACAGGGGGCGGCGGCTACACCTTC.

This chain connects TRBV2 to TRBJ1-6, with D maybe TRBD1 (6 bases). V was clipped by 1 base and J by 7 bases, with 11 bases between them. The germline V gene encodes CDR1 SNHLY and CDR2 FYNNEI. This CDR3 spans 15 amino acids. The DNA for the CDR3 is TGTGCCAGCAGTGAAGTGAGGCAGGGGAATTCACCCCTCCACTTT. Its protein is CASSEVRQGNSPLHF. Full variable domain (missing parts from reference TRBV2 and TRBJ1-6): EPEVTQTPSHQVTQMGQEVILRCVPISNHLYFYWYRQILGQKVEFLVSFYNNEISEKSEIFDDQFSVERPDGSNFTLKIRSTKLEDSAMYFCASSEVRQGNSPLHFGNGTRLTVT.

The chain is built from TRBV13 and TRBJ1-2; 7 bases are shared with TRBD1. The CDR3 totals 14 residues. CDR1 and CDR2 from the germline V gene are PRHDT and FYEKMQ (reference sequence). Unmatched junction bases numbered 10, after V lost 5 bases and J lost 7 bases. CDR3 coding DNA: TGTGCCAGCAGCCTCGACAGGGCCGGGAGTGGCTACACCTTC. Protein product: CASSLDRAGSGYTF.

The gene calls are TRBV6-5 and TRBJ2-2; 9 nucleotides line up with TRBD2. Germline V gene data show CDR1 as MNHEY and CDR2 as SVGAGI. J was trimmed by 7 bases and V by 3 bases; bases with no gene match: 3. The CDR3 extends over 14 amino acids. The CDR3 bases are TGTGCCAGCAGTTATCAACTAGCGGGCGGGGAGCTGTTTTTT. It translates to CASSYQLAGGELFF.

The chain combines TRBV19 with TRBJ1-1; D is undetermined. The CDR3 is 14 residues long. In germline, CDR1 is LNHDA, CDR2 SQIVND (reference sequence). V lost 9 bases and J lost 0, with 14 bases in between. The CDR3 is CASNMGSMNTEAFF. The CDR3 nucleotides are TGTGCCAGCAATATGGGGAGCATGAACACTGAAGCTTTCTTT.

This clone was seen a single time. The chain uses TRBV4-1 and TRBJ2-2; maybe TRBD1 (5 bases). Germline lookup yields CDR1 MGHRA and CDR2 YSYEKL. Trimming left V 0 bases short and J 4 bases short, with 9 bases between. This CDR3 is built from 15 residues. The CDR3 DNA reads TGCGCCAGCAGCCAAGAAGGCAGGGCCACCGGGGAGCTGTTTTTT. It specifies CASSQEGRATGELFF.

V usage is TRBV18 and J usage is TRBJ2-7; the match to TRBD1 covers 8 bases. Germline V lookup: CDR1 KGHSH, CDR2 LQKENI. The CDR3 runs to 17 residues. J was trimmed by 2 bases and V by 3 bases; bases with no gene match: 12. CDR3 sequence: CASSPATDRGRPYEQYF. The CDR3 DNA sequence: TGTGCCAGCTCACCGGCTACCGACAGGGGTAGGCCCTACGAGCAGTACTTC.

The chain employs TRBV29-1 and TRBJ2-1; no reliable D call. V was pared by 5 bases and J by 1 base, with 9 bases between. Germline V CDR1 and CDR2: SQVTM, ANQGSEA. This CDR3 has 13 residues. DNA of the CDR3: TGCAGCGTTCCCCTAGTGTCCTACAATGAGCAGTTCTTC. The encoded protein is CSVPLVSYNEQFF.

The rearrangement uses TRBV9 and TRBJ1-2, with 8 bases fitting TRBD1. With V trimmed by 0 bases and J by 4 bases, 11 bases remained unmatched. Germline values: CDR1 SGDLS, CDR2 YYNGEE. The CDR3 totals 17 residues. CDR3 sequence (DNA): TGTGCCAGCAGCGTAGCCCTACAGGGGGGAAGGCTCTATGGCTACACCTTC. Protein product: CASSVALQGGRLYGYTF.

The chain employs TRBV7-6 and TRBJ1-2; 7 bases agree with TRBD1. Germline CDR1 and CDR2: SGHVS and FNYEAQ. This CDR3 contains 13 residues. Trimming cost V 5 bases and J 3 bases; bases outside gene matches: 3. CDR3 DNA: TGTGCCAGCAGCCTAGGGGGCGACTATGGCTACACCTTC. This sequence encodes CASSLGGDYGYTF.

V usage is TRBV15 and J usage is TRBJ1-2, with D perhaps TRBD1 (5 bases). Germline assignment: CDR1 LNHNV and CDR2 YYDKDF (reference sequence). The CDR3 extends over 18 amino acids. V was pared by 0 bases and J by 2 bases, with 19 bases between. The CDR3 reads CATSRDVQGAIRNYGYTF. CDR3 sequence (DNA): TGTGCCACCAGCAGAGATGTGCAGGGTGCTATTCGAAACTATGGCTACACCTTC. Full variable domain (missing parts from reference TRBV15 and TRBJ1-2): DAMVIQNPRYQVTQFGKPVTLSCSQTLNHNVMYWYQQKSSQAPKLLFHYYDKDFNNEADTPDNFQSRRPNTSFCFLDIRSPGLGDTAMYLCATSRDVQGAIRNYGYTFGSGTRLTVV.

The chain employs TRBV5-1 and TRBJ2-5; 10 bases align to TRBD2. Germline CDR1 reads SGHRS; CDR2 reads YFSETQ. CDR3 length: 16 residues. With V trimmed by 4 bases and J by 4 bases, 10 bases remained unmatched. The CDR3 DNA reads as TGCGCCAGCAGCCCCGGGGGTAGCGGGGGGTCAGAGACCCAGTACTTC. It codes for CASSPGGSGGSETQYF.

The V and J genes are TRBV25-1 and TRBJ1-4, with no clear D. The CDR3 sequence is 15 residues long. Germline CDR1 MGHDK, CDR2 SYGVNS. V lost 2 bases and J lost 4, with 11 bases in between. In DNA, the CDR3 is TGTGCCAGCAGTGAAATTACAGCCCTTAATGAAAAACTGTTTTTT. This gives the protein CASSEITALNEKLFF.

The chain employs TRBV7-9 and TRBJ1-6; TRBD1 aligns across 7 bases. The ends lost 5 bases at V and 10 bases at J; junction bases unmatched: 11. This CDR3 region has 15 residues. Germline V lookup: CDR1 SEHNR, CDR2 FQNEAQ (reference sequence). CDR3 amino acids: CASSPRQGSGSPLHF. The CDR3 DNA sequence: TGTGCCAGCAGCCCACGACAGGGTTCGGGGTCACCCCTCCACTTT. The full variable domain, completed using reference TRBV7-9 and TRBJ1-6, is DTGVSQNPRHKITKRGQNVTFRCDPISEHNRLYWYRQTLGQGPEFLTYFQNEAQLEKSRLLSDRFSAERPKGSFSTLEIQRTEQGDSAMYLCASSPRQGSGSPLHFGNGTRLTVT.

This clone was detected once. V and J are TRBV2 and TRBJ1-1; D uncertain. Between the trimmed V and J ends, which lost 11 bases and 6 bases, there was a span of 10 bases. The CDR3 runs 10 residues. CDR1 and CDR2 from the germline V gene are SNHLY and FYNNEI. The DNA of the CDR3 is TGTGCCTACTGGGAGGCTGAAGCTTTCTTT. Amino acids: CAYWEAEAFF.

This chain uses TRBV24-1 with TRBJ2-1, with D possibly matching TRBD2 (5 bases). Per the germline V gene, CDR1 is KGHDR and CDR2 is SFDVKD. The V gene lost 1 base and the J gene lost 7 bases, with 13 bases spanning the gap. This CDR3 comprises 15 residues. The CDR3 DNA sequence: TGTGCCACCAGTGATTTAGCCTTAGCGATGAATGAGCAGTTCTTC. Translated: CATSDLALAMNEQFF.

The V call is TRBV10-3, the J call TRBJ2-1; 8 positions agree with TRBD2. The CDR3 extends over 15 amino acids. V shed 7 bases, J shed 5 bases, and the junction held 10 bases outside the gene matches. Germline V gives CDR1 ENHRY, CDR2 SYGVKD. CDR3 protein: CAITGSGGLNNEQFF. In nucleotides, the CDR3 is TGTGCCATCACCGGGAGCGGGGGCCTCAACAATGAGCAGTTCTTC.

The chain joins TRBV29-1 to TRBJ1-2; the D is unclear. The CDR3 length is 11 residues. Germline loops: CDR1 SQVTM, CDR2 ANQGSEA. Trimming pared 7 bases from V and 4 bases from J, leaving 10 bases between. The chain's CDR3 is CSALGSYGYTF. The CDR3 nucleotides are TGCAGCGCCCTGGGGAGCTATGGCTACACCTTC.

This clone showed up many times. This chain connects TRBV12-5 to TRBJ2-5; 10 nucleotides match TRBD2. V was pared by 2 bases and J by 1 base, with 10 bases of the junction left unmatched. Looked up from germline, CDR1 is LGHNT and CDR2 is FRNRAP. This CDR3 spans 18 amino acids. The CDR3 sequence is CASGLTTPGLAFQETQYF. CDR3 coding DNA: TGTGCTAGTGGTTTGACAACTCCGGGACTAGCGTTCCAAGAGACCCAGTACTTC.

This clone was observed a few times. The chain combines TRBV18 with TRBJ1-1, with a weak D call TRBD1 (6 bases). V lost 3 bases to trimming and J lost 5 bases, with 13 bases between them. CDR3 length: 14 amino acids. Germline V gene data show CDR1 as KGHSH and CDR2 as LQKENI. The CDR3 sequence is CASSPITRGTEAFF. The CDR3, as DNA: TGTGCCAGCTCACCCATAACCAGGGGAACTGAAGCTTTCTTT. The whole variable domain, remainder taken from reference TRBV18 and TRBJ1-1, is NAGVMQNPRHLVRRRGQEARLRCSPMKGHSHVYWYRQLPEEGLKFMVYLQKENIIDESGMPKERFSAEFPKEGPSILRIQQVVRGDSAAYFCASSPITRGTEAFFGQGTRLTVV.

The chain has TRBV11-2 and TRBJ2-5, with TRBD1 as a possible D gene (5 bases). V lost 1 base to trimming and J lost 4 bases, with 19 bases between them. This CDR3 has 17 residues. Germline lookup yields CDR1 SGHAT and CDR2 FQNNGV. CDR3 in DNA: TGTGCCAGCAGCTTAGTTTCGTCCCAGACAGAGCGAGAGACCCAGTACTTC. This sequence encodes CASSLVSSQTERETQYF.

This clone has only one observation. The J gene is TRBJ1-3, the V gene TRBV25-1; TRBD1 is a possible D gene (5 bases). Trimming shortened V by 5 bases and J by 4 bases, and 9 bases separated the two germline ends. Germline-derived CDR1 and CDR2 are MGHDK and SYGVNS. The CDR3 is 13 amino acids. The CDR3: CASSFYRGNTIYF. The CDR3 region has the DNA TGTGCCAGCAGTTTCTACAGGGGAAACACCATATATTTT.

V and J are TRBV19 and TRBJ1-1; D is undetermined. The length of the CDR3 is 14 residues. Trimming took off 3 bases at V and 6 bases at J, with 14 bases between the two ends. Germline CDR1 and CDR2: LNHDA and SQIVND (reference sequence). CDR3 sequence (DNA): TGTGCCAGTAGTATCTCGTCAAGAGGGCCTGAAGCTTTCTTT. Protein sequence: CASSISSRGPEAFF.

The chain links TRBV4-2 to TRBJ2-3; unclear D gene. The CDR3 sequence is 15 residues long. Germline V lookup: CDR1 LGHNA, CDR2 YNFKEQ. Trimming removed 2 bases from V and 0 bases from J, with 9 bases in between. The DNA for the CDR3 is TGTGCCAGCAGCCAATACCTAGGTAGCACAGATACGCAGTATTTT. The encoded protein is CASSQYLGSTDTQYF.

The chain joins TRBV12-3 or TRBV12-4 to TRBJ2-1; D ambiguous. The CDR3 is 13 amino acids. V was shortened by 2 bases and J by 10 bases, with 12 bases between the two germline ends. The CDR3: CASSLQEPTEQFF. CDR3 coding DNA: TGTGCCAGCAGTTTACAGGAACCGACCGAGCAGTTCTTC.

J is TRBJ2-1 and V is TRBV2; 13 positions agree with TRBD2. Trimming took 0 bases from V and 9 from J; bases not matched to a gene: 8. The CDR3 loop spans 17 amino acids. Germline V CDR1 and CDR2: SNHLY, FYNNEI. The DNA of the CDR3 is TGTGCCAGCAGTGAAGCGGCGGCGGGACTAGCGGGGAGTGAGCAGTTCTTC. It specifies CASSEAAAGLAGSEQFF. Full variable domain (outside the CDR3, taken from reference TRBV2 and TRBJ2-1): EPEVTQTPSHQVTQMGQEVILRCVPISNHLYFYWYRQILGQKVEFLVSFYNNEISEKSEIFDDQFSVERPDGSNFTLKIRSTKLEDSAMYFCASSEAAAGLAGSEQFFGPGTRLTVL.